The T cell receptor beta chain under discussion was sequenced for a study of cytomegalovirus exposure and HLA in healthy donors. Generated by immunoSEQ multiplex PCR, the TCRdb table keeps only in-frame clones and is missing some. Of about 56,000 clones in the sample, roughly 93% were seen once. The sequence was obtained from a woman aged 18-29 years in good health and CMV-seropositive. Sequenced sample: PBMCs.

CDR3 amino acids: CASSTGLVGNEQFF. CDR3 coding DNA: TGCGCCAGCAGTACGGGACTAGTGGGCAATGAGCAGTTCTTC. The chain has TRBV5-1 and TRBJ2-1, with 8 bases fitting TRBD2. The CDR3 is 14 residues long. The germline CDR1 and CDR2 sequences are SGHRS and YFSETQ. V trimming: 5 bases; J trimming: 6 bases; junction bases outside the gene matches: 7.